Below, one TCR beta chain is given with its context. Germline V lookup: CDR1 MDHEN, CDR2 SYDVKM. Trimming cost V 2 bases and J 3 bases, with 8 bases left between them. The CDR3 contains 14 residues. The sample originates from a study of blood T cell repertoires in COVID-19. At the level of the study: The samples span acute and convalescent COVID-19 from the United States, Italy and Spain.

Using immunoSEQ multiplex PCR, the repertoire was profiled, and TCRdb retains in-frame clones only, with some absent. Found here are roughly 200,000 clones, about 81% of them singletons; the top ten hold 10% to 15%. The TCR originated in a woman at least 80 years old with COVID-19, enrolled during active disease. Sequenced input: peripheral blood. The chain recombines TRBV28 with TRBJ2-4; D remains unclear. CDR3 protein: CASSLQSLKNIQYF. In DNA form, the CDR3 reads TGTGCCAGCAGTTTACAGTCCCTCAAAAACATTCAGTACTTC.